The T cell receptor (beta chain) described here comes from a study of Ad26.COV2.S vaccination and SARS-CoV-2 variants. Study details: Vaccine-arm donor from the placebo-controlled COV1001 Ad26.COV2.S trial. Intramuscular Ad26.COV2.S doses were given once or twice, 56 days apart.

Treatment described: roughly 20 received Ad26.COV2.S at low or high dose, single or two shots; 5 received placebo; per-sample allocation not given. Sampling was performed 63 days after the first vaccine or placebo injection. An Ad26 vector expressing Wuhan-strain SARS-CoV-2 spike constituted the vaccine. Comments on this clone: Its cognate antigen is unknown.

Clones were sequenced by immunoSEQ multiplex PCR, and TCRdb holds only the in-frame ones, with some missing. The repertoire holds some 410,000 clones, with about nine tenths as singletons. Study conclusions and caveats: Substantial post-vaccination breadth of spike-specific CD8+ and CD4+ T cell responses was reported.

This TCR came from a person aged 18-60 years who received the Ad26.COV2.S COVID-19 vaccine or a placebo. The source was peripheral blood, collected in a trial of Ad26.COV2.S vaccine versus placebo.

DNA for the CDR3: TGTGCCAGCAGCCAGAAACAGGGATACAATGAGCAGTTCTTC. This gives the protein CASSQKQGYNEQFF. J is TRBJ2-1 and V is TRBV3-1 (or the pseudogene TRBV3-2); possibly TRBD1 for D (6 bases). This CDR3 contains 14 residues. Trimming removed 3 bases from V and 4 bases from J, with 10 bases in between. Germline V gene data show CDR1 as LGHDT and CDR2 as YNNKEL (reference sequence).